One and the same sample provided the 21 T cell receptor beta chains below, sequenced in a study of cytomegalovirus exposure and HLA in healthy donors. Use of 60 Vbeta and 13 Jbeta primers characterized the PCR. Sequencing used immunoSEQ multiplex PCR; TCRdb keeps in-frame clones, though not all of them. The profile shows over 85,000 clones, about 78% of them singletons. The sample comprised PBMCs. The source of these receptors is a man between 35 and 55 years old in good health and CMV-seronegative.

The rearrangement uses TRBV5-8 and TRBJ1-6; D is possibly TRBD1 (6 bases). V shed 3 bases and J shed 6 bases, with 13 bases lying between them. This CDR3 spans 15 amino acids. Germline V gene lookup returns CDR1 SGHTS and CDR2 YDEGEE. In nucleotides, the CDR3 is TGTGCCAGCAGCTGGAGAACAGGGCGTAATTCACCCCTCCACTTT. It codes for CASSWRTGRNSPLHF.

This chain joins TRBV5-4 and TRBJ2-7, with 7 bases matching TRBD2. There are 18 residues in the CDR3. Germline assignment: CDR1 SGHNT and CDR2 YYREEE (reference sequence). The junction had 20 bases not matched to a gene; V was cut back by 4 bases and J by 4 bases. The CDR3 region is CASSPGPTLADSRYEQYF. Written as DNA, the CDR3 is TGTGCCAGCAGCCCCGGACCGACTCTAGCGGACTCTCGGTACGAGCAGTACTTC.

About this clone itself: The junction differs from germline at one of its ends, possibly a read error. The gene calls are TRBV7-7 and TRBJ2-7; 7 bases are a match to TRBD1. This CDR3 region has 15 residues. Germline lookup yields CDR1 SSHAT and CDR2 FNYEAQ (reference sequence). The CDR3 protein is CASSLNRGPSYEQYF. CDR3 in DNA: TGTGCTAGCAGCCTGAACAGGGGCCCTAGCTACGAGCAGTACTTC.

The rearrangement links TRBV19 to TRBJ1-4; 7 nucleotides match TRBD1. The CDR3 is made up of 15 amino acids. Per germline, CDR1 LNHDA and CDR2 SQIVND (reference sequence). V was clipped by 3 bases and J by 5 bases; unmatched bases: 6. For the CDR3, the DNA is TGTGCCAGTAGTATGGGGGACAGCCACAATGAAAAACTGTTTTTT. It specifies CASSMGDSHNEKLFF.

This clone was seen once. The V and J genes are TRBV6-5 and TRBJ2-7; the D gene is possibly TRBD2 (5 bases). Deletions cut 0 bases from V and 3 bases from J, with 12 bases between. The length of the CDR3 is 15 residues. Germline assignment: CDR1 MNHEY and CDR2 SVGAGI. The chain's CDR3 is CASSYSSIGGYEQYF. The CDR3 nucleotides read TGTGCCAGCAGTTACTCGAGTATAGGAGGCTACGAGCAGTACTTC.

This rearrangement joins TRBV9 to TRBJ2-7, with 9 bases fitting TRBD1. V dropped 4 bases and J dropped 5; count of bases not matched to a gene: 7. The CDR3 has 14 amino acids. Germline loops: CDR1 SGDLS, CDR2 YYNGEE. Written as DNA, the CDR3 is TGTGCCAGCAGCTTAACGACAGGGGGTGACGAGCAGTACTTC. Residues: CASSLTTGGDEQYF.

This chain's CDR3 is CASSDIDRAREQYF. The CDR3 coding sequence is TGTGCCAGCAGCGATATCGACAGGGCCAGAGAGCAGTACTTC. The V gene is TRBV5-6, the J gene TRBJ2-7; 7 bases line up with TRBD1. This CDR3 spans 14 amino acids. After removal of 4 bases from V and 7 bases from J, the junction contained 11 bases not matched to a gene. Germline-derived CDR1 and CDR2 are SGHDT and YYEEEE.

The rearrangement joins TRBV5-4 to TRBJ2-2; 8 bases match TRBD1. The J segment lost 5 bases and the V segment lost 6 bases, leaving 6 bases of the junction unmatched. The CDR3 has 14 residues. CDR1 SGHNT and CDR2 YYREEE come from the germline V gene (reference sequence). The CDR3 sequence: CASTGGRGTGELFF. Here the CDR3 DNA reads TGTGCCAGCACAGGGGGCCGGGGTACCGGGGAGCTGTTTTTT.

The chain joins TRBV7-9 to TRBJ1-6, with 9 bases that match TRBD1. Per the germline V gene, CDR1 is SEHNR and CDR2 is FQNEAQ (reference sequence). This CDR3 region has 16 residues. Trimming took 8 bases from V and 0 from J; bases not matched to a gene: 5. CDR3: CASGKQGASYNSPLHF. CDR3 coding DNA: TGTGCCAGCGGAAAACAGGGGGCCTCCTATAATTCACCCCTCCACTTT.

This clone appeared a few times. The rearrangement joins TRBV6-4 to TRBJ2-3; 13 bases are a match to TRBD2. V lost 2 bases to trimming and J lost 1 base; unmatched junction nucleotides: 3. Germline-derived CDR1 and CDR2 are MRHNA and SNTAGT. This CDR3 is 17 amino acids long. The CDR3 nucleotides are TGTGCCAGCAGTGACCAAGGGACTAGCGGGGGCACAGATACGCAGTATTTT. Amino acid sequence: CASSDQGTSGGTDTQYF.

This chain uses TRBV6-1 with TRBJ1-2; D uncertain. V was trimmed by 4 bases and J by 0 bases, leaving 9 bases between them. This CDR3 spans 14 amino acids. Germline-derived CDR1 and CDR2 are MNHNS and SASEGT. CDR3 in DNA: TGTGCCAGCAGTGTAAGAACAGCTAACTATGGCTACACCTTC. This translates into CASSVRTANYGYTF.

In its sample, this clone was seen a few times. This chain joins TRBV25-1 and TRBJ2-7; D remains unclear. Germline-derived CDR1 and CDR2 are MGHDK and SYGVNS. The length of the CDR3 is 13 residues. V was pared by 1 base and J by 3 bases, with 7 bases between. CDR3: CASSESLSYEQYF. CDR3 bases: TGTGCCAGCAGTGAATCGCTAAGCTACGAGCAGTACTTC.

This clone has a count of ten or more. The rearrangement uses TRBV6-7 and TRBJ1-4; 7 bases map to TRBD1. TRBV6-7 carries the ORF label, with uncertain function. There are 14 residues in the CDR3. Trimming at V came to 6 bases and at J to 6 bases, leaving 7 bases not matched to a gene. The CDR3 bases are TGTGCCAGCAGCAAACAGGGGATGGATGAAAAACTGTTTTTT. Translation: CASSKQGMDEKLFF.

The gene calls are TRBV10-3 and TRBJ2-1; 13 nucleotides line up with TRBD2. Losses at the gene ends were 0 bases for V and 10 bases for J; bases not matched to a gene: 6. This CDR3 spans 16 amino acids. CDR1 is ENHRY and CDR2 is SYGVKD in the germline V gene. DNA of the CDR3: TGTGCCATCAGTGAGTCAACTAGCGGGGGGGCCAGGGAGCAGTTCTTC. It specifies CAISESTSGGAREQFF.

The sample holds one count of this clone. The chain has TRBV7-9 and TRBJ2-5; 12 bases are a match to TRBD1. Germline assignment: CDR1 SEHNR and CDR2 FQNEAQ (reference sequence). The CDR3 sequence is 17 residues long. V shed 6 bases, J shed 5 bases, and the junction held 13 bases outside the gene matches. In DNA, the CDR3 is TGTGCCAGCAGTCTCGTGGGGGACAGGGGGCGCGGGGAGACCCAGTACTTC. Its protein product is CASSLVGDRGRGETQYF.

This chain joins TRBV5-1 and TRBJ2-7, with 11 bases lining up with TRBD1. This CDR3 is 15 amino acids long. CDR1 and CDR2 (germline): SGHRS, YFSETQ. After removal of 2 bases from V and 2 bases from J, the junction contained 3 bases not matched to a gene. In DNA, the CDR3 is TGCGCCAGCAGCTTACCGGGACAGGGGGCCTACGAGCAGTACTTC. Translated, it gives CASSLPGQGAYEQYF.

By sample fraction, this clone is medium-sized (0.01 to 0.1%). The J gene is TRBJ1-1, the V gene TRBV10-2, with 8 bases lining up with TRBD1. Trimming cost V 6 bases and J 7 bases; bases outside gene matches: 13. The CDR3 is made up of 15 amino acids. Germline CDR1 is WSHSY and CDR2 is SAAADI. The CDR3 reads CASRSGQGGKGEAFF. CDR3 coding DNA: TGCGCCAGCAGATCTGGACAGGGTGGAAAAGGTGAAGCTTTCTTT.

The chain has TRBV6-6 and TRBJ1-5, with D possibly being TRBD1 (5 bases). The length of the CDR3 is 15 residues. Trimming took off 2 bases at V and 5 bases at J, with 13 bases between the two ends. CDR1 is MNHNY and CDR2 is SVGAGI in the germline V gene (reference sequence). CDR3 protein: CASSYLKGNHQPQHF. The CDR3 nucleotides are TGTGCCAGCAGTTACCTTAAGGGGAATCATCAGCCCCAGCATTTT.

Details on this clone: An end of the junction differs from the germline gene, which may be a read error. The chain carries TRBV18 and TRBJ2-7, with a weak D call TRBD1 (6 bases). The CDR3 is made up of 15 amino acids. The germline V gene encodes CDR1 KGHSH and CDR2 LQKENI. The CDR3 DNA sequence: TGTGCCAGCTCACCTAGTGCTCAGGGGCCCTACGCGCAGTACTTC. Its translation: CASSPSAQGPYAQYF.

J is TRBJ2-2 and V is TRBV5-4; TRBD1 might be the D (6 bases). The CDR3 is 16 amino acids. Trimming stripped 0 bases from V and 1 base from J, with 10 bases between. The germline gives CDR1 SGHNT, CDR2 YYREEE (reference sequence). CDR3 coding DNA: TGTGCCAGCAGCTTGGCCTTGGGACAGAACACCGGGGAGCTGTTTTTT. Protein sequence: CASSLALGQNTGELFF.

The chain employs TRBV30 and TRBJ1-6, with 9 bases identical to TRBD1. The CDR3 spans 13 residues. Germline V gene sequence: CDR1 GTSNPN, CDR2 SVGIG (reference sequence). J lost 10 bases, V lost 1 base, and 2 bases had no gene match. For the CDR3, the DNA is TGTGCCTGGAGTGGACAGGGGGTCTCACCCCTCCACTTT. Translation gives CAWSGQGVSPLHF. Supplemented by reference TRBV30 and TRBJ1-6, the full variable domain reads SQTIHQWPATLVQPVGSPLSLECTVEGTSNPNLYWYRQAAGRGLQLLFYSVGIGQISSEVPQNLSASRPQDRQFILSSKKLLLSDSGFYLCAWSGQGVSPLHFGNGTRLTVT.